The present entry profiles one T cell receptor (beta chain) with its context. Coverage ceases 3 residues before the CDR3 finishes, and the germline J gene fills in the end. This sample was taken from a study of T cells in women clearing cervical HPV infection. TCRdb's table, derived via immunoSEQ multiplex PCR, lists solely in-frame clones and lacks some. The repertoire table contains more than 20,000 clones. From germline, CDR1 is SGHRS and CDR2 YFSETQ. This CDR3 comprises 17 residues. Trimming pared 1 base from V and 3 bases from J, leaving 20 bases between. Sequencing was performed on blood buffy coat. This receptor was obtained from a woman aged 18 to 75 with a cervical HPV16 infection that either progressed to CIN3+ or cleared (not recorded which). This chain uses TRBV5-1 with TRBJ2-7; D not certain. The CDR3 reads CASSLYDMSAVGYEQYF. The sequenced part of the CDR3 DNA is TGCGCCAGCAGCTTGTACGACATGTCGGCCGTCGGCTACGAG.